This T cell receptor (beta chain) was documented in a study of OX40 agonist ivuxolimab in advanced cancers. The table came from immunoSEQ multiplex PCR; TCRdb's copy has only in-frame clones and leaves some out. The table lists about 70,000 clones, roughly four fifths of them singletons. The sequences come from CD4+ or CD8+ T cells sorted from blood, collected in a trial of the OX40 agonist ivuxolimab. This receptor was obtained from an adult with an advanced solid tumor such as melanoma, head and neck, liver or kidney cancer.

The CDR3 nucleotides read TGCGCCAGCAGCTTGTCCCAGACCCTTTTCACAGATACGCAGTATTTT. Encoded protein: CASSLSQTLFTDTQYF. The chain is built from TRBV5-1 and TRBJ2-3; D is undetermined. The CDR3 is made up of 16 amino acids. V was pared by 1 base and J by 2 bases, with 14 bases between. Germline V gives CDR1 SGHRS, CDR2 YFSETQ.